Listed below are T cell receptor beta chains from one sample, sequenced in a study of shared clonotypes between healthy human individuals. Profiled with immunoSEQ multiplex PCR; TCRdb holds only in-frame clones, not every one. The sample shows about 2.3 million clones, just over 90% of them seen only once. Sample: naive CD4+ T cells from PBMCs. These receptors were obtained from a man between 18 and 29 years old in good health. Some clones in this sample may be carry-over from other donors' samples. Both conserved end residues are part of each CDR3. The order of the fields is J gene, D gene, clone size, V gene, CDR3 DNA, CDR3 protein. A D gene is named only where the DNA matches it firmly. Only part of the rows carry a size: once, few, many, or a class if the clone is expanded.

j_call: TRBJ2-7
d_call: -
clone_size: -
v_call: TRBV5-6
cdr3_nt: TGTGCCAGCAGCTTGCAACGGCATCCATATGTGTACTTC
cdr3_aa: CASSLQRHPYVYF

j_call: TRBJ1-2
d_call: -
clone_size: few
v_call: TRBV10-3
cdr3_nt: TGTGCCATCAGTGCGGGTGAGAACTATGGCTACACCTTC
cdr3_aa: CAISAGENYGYTF

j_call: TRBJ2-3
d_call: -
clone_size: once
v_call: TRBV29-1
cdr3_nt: TGCAGCGTTGCGGGCGCGACTAGTTTAGATACGCAGTATTTT
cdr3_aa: CSVAGATSLDTQYF

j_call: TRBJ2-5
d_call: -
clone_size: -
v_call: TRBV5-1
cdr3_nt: TGCGCCAGCAGCACCCCGGAACAGGGAGAGACCCAGTACTTC
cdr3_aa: CASSTPEQGETQYF

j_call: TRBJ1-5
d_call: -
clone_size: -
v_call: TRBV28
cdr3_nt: TGTGCCAGCAGTTCACTGGATCAGCCCCAGCATTTT
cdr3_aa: CASSSLDQPQHF

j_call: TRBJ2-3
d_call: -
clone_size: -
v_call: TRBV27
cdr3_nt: TGTGCCAGCCATCGGGCGGGCGGCACAGATACGCAGTATTTT
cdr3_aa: CASHRAGGTDTQYF

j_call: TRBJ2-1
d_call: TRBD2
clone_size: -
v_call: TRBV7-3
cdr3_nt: TGTGCCAGCAGCTTACAGCCTAGCGGAGTCTCCTACAATGAGCAGTTCTTC
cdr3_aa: CASSLQPSGVSYNEQFF

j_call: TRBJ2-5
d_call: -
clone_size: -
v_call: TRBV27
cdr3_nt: TGTGCCAGCAGTTTGGGGACCCGAGGGGAGACCCAGTACTTC
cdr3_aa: CASSLGTRGETQYF

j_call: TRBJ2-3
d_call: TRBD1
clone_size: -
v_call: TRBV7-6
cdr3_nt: TGTGCCAGCAGCCGTTACAGGGGAGACACAGATACGCAGTATTTT
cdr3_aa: CASSRYRGDTDTQYF

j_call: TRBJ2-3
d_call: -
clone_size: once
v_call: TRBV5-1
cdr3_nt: TGCGCCAGCAGCTTTCAAGCGCCCTGGACAGATACGCAGTATTTT
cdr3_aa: CASSFQAPWTDTQYF

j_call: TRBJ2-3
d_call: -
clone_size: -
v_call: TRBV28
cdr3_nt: TGTGCCAGCAGTTCCGGGAGTGCTAACACAGATACGCAGTATTTT
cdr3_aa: CASSSGSANTDTQYF

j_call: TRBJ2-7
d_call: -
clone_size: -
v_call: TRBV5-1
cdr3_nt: TGCGCCAGCAGCTTGGGTGTAGATACCTACGAGCAGTACTTC
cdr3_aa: CASSLGVDTYEQYF

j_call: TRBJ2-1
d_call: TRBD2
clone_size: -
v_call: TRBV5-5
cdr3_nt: TGTGCCAGCAGACTCGGAAGCGGGAGGGCCAGTTGGAATGAGCAGTTCTTC
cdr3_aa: CASRLGSGRASWNEQFF

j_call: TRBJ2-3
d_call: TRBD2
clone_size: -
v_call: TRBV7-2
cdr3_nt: TGTGCCAGCAGCCCGGGGGGAGATACGCAGTATTTT
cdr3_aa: CASSPGGDTQYF

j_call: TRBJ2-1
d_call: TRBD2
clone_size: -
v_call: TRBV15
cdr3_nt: TGTGCCACCAGCAGAGCGAAGGGACTACGGTACAATGAGCAGTTCTTC
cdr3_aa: CATSRAKGLRYNEQFF

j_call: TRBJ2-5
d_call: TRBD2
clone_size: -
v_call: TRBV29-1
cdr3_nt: TGCAGCGTGAGACTAGCGGGAGTCGTTGAGACCCAGTACTTC
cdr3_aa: CSVRLAGVVETQYF

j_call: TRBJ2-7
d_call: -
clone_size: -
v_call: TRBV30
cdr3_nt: TGTGCCTGGAGTGATGGGGTGACCTACGAGCAGTACTTC
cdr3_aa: CAWSDGVTYEQYF

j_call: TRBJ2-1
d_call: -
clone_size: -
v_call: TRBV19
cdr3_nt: TGTGCCAGTATAGTGCACTACGAGCAGTTCTTC
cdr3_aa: CASIVHYEQFF

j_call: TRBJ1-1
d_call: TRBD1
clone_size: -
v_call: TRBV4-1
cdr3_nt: TGCGCCAGCAGCCAACCGGGACAGGCGATTGAAGCTTTCTTT
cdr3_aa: CASSQPGQAIEAFF

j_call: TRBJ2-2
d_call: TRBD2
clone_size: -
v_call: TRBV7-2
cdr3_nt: TGTGCCAGCAGCTTAGGACTAGCGGGAGGGGGTACCGGGGAGCTGTTTTTT
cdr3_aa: CASSLGLAGGGTGELFF

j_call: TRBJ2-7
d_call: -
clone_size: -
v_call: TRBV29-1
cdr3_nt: TGCAGCGTTGGACGGGTTAGCTACGAGCAGTACTTC
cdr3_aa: CSVGRVSYEQYF

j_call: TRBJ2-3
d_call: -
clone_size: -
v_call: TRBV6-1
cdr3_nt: TGTGCCAGCACTGAGGTGGGAGGGGGAGATACGCAGTATTTT
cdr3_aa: CASTEVGGGDTQYF

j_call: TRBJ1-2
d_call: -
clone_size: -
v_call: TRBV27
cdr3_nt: TGTGCCAGCAGTTTAATGGACGGGTCCCGGTATGGCTACACCTTC
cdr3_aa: CASSLMDGSRYGYTF

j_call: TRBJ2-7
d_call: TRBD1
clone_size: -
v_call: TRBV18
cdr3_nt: TGTGCCAGCTCACCTTTCAGGACAGGGGCGTCCTCTCCCGAGCAGTACTTC
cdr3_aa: CASSPFRTGASSPEQYF

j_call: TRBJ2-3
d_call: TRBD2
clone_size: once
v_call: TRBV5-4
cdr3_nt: TGTGCCAGCAGCGCGGGACTAGCGGGAGGAACAGATACGCAGTATTTT
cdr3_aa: CASSAGLAGGTDTQYF

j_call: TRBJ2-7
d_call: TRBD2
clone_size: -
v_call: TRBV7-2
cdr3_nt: TGTGCCAGCAGCCCGGGGGGGACTAGCGGCACCTACGAGCAGTACTTC
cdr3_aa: CASSPGGTSGTYEQYF

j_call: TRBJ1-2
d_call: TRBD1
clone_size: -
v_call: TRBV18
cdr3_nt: TGTGCCAGCTCAGTTGACAGGGTAGGAATTCGCGGCTACACCTTC
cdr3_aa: CASSVDRVGIRGYTF

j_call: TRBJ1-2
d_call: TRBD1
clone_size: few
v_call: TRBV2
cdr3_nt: TGTGCCAGCAGTGACCCGACAGGGTATTCAGGCTACACCTTC
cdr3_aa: CASSDPTGYSGYTF

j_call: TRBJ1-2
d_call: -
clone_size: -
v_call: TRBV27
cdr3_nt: TGTGCCAGCAGTCCCCGAGACAGCTATGGCTACACCTTC
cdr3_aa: CASSPRDSYGYTF

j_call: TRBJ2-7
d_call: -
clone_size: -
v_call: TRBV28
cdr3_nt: TGTGCCAGCAGTTTAACCCCTCTCTACGAGCAGTACTTC
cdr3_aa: CASSLTPLYEQYF

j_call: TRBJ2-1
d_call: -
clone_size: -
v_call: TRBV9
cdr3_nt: TGTGCCAGCAGCGTAGCGGGCGGCCCCTACAATGAGCAGTTCTTC
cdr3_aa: CASSVAGGPYNEQFF

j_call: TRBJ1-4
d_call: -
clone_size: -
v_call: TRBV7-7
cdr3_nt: TGTGCCAGCAGCCCAAGACAACAAGAAAAACTGTTTTTT
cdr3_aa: CASSPRQQEKLFF

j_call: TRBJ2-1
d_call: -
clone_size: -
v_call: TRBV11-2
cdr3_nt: TGTGCCAGCAGCATAGAAGCGGGCTCCTACAATGAGCAGTTCTTC
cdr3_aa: CASSIEAGSYNEQFF

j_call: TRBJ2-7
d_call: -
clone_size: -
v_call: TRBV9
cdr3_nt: TGTGCCAGCAGCCCCCGGTGGGGGGCCACCTACGAGCAGTACTTC
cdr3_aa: CASSPRWGATYEQYF

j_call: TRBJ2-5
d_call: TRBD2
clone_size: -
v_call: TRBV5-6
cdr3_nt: TGTGCCAGCAGCGCCTTACTAGCGGGAGGGCCGCAGACCCAGTACTTC
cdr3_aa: CASSALLAGGPQTQYF

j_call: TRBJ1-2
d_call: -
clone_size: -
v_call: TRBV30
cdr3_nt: TGTGCCTGGAGTGGGGATGGACAGCGATATGGCTACACCTTC
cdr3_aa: CAWSGDGQRYGYTF

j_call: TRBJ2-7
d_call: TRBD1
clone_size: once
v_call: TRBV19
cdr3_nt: TGTGCCACTACAGGTGGGACAGGGGCCTACGAGCAGTACTTC
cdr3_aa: CATTGGTGAYEQYF

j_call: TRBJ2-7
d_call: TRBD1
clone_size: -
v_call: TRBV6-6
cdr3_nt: TGTGCCAGCAGCCTTGGGGAAGACAGGGACCCGGACGAGCAGTACTTC
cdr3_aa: CASSLGEDRDPDEQYF

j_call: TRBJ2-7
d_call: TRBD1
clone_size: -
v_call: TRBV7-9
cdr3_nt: TGTGCCAGCAGCTTGGGACAGGGAATAGACGAGCAGTACTTC
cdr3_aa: CASSLGQGIDEQYF

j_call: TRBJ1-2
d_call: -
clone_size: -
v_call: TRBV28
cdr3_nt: TGTGCCAGCAGCCTGGGGGGGGCTGGGGACTATGGCTACACCTTC
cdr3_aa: CASSLGGAGDYGYTF